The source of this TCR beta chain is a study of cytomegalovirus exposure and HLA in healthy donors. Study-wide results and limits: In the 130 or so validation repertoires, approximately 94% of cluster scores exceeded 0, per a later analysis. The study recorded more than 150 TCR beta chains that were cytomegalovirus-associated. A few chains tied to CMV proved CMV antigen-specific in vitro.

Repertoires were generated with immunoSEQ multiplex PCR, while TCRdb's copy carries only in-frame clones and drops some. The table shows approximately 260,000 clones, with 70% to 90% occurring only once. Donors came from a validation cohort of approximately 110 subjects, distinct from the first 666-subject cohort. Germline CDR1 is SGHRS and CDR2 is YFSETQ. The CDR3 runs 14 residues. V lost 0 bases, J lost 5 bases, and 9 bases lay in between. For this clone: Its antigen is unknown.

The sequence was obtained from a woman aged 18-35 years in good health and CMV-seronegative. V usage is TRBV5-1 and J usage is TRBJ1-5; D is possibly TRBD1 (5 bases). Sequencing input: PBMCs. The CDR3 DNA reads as TGCGCCAGCAGCTTGGAAGGGGCTGATCAGCCCCAGCATTTT. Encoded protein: CASSLEGADQPQHF. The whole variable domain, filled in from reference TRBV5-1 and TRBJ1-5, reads KAGVTQTPRYLIKTRGQQVTLSCSPISGHRSVSWYQQTPGQGLQFLFEYFSETQRNKGNFPGRFSGRQFSNSRSEMNVSTLELGDSALYLCASSLEGADQPQHFGDGTRLSIL.